Sequencing of this T cell receptor beta chain was carried out in a study of vaccination and CD4 T cells after COVID-19. In this sample, this clonotype turned up once. What it binds is not known. With 3 bases clipped from V and 5 bases from J, the junction kept 3 bases outside the gene matches. Germline lookup yields CDR1 SGHRS and CDR2 YFSETQ. The CDR3 covers 14 residues. Cultured CD4+ T-cell DNA underwent Oncomine TCR Beta short-read sequencing. One entry per CDR3 protein results from TCRdb running MiXCR on the PCR reads. The profile shows over 20,000 distinct CDR3 sequences, 35% to 55% of them singletons. General study findings and limits: Rising from about 20 to 38, the median of SARS-CoV-2-reactive clonotypes did not change significantly.

Treatment indicated: approximately nine-day PBMC culture with coronavirus spike peptide pools or control peptides (ViraFEST assay). The TCR originated in a human donor who had recovered from COVID-19. What was sequenced was CD4+ T cells from blood, cultured in vitro. This chain joins TRBV5-1 and TRBJ2-1; 9 bases map to TRBD2. The CDR3 DNA reads as TGCGCCAGCAGCTCTAGCGGGAACAACAATGAGCAGTTCTTC. It is translated as CASSSSGNNNEQFF. Together with reference TRBV5-1 and TRBJ2-1, the CDR3 gives the full variable domain: KAGVTQTPRYLIKTRGQQVTLSCSPISGHRSVSWYQQTPGQGLQFLFEYFSETQRNKGNFPGRFSGRQFSNSRSEMNVSTLELGDSALYLCASSSSGNNNEQFFGPGTRLTVL.